This entry lists 5 T cell receptor beta chains sequenced from one sample in a study of blood T cell repertoires in COVID-19. The assay was immunoSEQ multiplex PCR, and TCRdb's table has in-frame clones only and misses some. The sample comprises 65,000 to 85,000 clones, around 90% of which are singletons, and 6.9% rests with the top ten. Sequenced input: peripheral blood. All receptors derive from a human donor in a cohort sampled during active COVID-19.

The chain recombines TRBV4-3 with TRBJ2-7; 9 bases are a match to TRBD1. V lost 4 bases, J lost 1 base, and 11 bases stayed unmatched. This CDR3 spans 17 amino acids. Germline-derived CDR1 and CDR2 are LGHNA and YSLEER. In DNA form, the CDR3 reads TGCGCCAGCAGCCCCCAGGTTGGGACAGGGCAGTCCTACGAGCAGTACTTC. It is translated as CASSPQVGTGQSYEQYF.

The V gene is TRBV7-2, the J gene TRBJ2-2, with 8 bases aligning to TRBD1. Losses at the gene ends were 2 bases for V and 1 base for J; bases not matched to a gene: 6. Germline CDR1 is SGHTA and CDR2 is FQGNSA. This CDR3 region has 17 residues. The DNA for the CDR3 is TGTGCCAGCAGCTTAATGCAGGGGGCAAGGAACACCGGGGAGCTGTTTTTT. Protein product: CASSLMQGARNTGELFF.

This clone was detected once. The genes are TRBV27 and TRBJ1-1; TRBD1 matches at 9 bases. CDR3 length: 15 residues. Germline CDR1 reads MNHEY; CDR2 reads SMNVEV (reference sequence). The ends lost 0 bases at V and 1 base at J; junction bases unmatched: 0. Written as DNA, the CDR3 is TGTGCCAGCAGTTTATCGACAGGGGGGAACACTGAAGCTTTCTTT. It yields the protein CASSLSTGGNTEAFF.

This clone is a singleton in its sample. The V gene is TRBV2, the J gene TRBJ2-4, with a weak D call TRBD2 (5 bases). This CDR3 region has 16 residues. With 0 bases removed from V and 0 bases from J, the gap between germline ends came to 9 bases. Germline V gene sequence: CDR1 SNHLY, CDR2 FYNNEI. The CDR3 DNA reads TGTGCCAGCAGTGAAGCGAGGGCAGTAGCCAAAAACATTCAGTACTTC. Amino acid sequence: CASSEARAVAKNIQYF.

The chain couples TRBV18 to TRBJ1-2; D might be TRBD1 (6 bases). V dropped 0 bases and J dropped 4 bases, with 9 bases sitting between them. This CDR3 spans 14 amino acids. CDR1 is KGHSH, CDR2 LQKENI, per germline. The chain's CDR3 is CASSPPDSVYGYTF. CDR3 sequence (DNA): TGTGCCAGCTCACCACCGGACAGCGTCTATGGCTACACCTTC.